The 26 T cell receptor beta chains given below trace back to one sample, sequenced in a study of vaccination effects on CD4 cells after COVID-19. Method: immunoSEQ multiplex PCR; TCRdb's copy keeps in-frame clones and lacks some. This table holds 14,000 or so clones, about three quarters found once. Antigens of these TCRs are unknown. In the ViraFEST assay, antigen-specific CD4+ clonotypes were identified by expansion after peptide-pool stimulation. After roughly eleven days in culture, the CD4+ T cells were isolated. The person acquired a PCR-confirmed SARS-CoV-2 infection between March and December 2020. Participants completed two doses of the BNT162b2 or mRNA-1273 vaccine. The material sequenced was CD4+ T cells from PBMCs cultured with SARS-CoV-2 spike peptides, taken after COVID-19 vaccination. Source of these receptors: a human donor who had a prior SARS-CoV-2 infection.

The chain recombines TRBV15 with TRBJ1-2; D may be TRBD1 (6 bases). The CDR3 has 13 amino acids. The V end was cut by 3 bases, the J end by 4 bases, with 9 bases between. The germline CDR1 and CDR2 sequences are LNHNV and YYDKDF (reference sequence). DNA for the CDR3: TGTGCCACCAGCAGGGACAGCGGCTATGGCTACACCTTC. As protein: CATSRDSGYGYTF.

The V and J genes are TRBV5-6 and TRBJ2-1; 8 bases are a match to TRBD1. The V segment lost 4 bases and the J segment 0 bases; nucleotides outside the gene matches: 6. Germline V lookup: CDR1 SGHDT, CDR2 YYEEEE. This CDR3 spans 16 amino acids. For the CDR3, the DNA is TGTGCCAGCAGCCACCGAGGACAGGGCTCCTACAATGAGCAGTTCTTC. Protein sequence: CASSHRGQGSYNEQFF.

The table lists this clone with a few counts. The chain uses TRBV7-9 and TRBJ1-2, with D uncertain. The germline V and J ends were trimmed by 5 bases and 8 bases, with 15 bases remaining between them. The CDR3 is made up of 13 amino acids. CDR1 is SEHNR, CDR2 FQNEAQ, per germline (reference sequence). In DNA form, the CDR3 reads TGTGCCAGCAGCGTTAACTCCCATACCGGCTACACCTTC. The encoded protein is CASSVNSHTGYTF.

This sequence joins TRBV11-3 and TRBJ2-3; 8 bases fit TRBD2. The V gene end was trimmed by 0 bases and the J gene end by 0 bases; junction bases not matched to a gene: 5. The CDR3 has 17 residues. Germline CDR1 reads SGHNT; CDR2 reads YENEEA. CDR3 amino acids: CASSLDPQRGSTDTQYF. The CDR3 coding sequence is TGTGCCAGCAGCTTAGACCCCCAGCGGGGGAGCACAGATACGCAGTATTTT. Full variable domain (rest looked up from reference TRBV11-3 and TRBJ2-3): EAGVVQSPRYKIIEKKQPVAFWCNPISGHNTLYWYLQNLGQGPELLIRYENEEAVDDSQLPKDRFSAERLKGVDSTLKIQPAELGDSAVYLCASSLDPQRGSTDTQYFGPGTRLTVL.

The chain couples TRBV27 to TRBJ2-7; TRBD2 might be the D (5 bases). Trimming shortened V by 4 bases and J by 3 bases, and 10 bases separated the two germline ends. Germline V gene data show CDR1 as MNHEY and CDR2 as SMNVEV (reference sequence). The CDR3 is 13 amino acids. DNA of the CDR3: TGTGCCAGCAGTTCGTCAGCGGACTACGAGCAGTACTTC. Translated: CASSSSADYEQYF.

The chain links TRBV7-6 to TRBJ2-5; D is uncertain. Trimming left V 1 base short and J 9 bases short, with 6 bases between. The CDR3 runs 11 residues. Per germline, CDR1 SGHVS and CDR2 FNYEAQ. CDR3 residues: CASSLGSAQYF. DNA for the CDR3: TGTGCCAGCAGCTTAGGATCGGCCCAGTACTTC.

In its sample, this clone ranks as large. The V call is TRBV10-3, the J call TRBJ1-2; tentatively, D is TRBD1 (6 bases). Germline CDR1 is ENHRY and CDR2 is SYGVKD. This CDR3 contains 15 residues. Trimming removed 0 bases from V and 3 bases from J, with 11 bases in between. CDR3: CAISESWGRDYGYTF. DNA for the CDR3: TGTGCCATCAGTGAGTCTTGGGGGCGAGACTATGGCTACACCTTC.

V usage is TRBV2 and J usage is TRBJ1-1; D might be TRBD1 (5 bases). V shed 8 bases and J shed 5 bases, with 15 bases lying between them. The CDR3 consists of 13 residues. Germline V gene sequence: CDR1 SNHLY, CDR2 FYNNEI. The CDR3 DNA is TGTGCCAGCGAGGAGGACCGGGGGACTGAAGCTTTCTTT. Translated, it gives CASEEDRGTEAFF.

A few counts support this clone. The chain carries TRBV30 and TRBJ2-5; D might be TRBD1 (5 bases). The CDR3 consists of 13 residues. Germline CDR1 reads GTSNPN; CDR2 reads SVGIG (reference sequence). Trimming pared 5 bases from V and 5 bases from J, leaving 15 bases between. CDR3 amino acids: CAWGPGYGETQYF. The CDR3 DNA reads TGTGCCTGGGGTCCAGGGTACGGGGAGACCCAGTACTTC.

The V call is TRBV5-1, the J call TRBJ2-7; TRBD1 might be the D (5 bases). The length of the CDR3 is 13 residues. V gave up 7 bases and J gave up 5 bases, with 16 bases separating them. CDR1 and CDR2 from the germline V gene are SGHRS and YFSETQ. Here the CDR3 DNA reads TGCGCCAGCGCCCGCAGGGTTTTCGACGAGCAGTACTTC. Its translation: CASARRVFDEQYF.

This chain joins TRBV7-2 and TRBJ2-7; TRBD1 agrees at 8 bases. Per the germline V gene, CDR1 is SGHTA and CDR2 is FQGNSA. This CDR3 comprises 14 residues. V lost 5 bases, J lost 4 bases, and 7 bases stayed unmatched. In DNA form, the CDR3 reads TGTGCCAGCAGCCCCCGGGACAGGTTGTACGAGCAGTACTTC. Its translation: CASSPRDRLYEQYF.

The table lists this clone with a count of one. The chain combines TRBV28 with TRBJ2-4; D perhaps matches TRBD1 (7 bases). From germline, CDR1 is MDHEN and CDR2 SYDVKM. V was shortened by 5 bases and J by 0 bases, with 11 bases between the two germline ends. The CDR3 has 15 residues. CDR3 in DNA: TGTGCCAGCAGTCCAGGGGGGAGAGCCAAAAACATTCAGTACTTC. Translated: CASSPGGRAKNIQYF.

The chain couples TRBV30 to TRBJ1-2; a possible D gene is TRBD1 (5 bases). V lost 0 bases and J 10 bases, leaving 12 bases between the germline ends. The CDR3 consists of 12 residues. Germline V gene sequence: CDR1 GTSNPN, CDR2 SVGIG (reference sequence). CDR3 amino acids: CAWSVYVTDYTF. The DNA of the CDR3 is TGTGCCTGGAGTGTTTACGTGACAGACTACACCTTC.

The chain recombines TRBV14 with TRBJ1-1; TRBD1 is a possible D gene (6 bases). CDR3 length: 13 residues. Per the germline V gene, CDR1 is SGHDN and CDR2 is FVKESK. V dropped 4 bases and J dropped 2 bases, with 8 bases sitting between them. The CDR3: CASSRTDNTEAFF. CDR3 DNA sequence: TGTGCCAGCAGCCGGACAGATAACACTGAAGCTTTCTTT.

The rearrangement uses TRBV2 and TRBJ2-1; 10 nucleotides agree with TRBD2. The trim removed 2 bases at V and 9 bases at J, leaving 7 bases unmatched. The germline V gene has CDR1 SNHLY and CDR2 FYNNEI. The CDR3 has 15 residues. The CDR3 DNA is TGTGCCAGCAGTGAAAGGCCTAGCGGGAGAGTTGAGCAGTTCTTC. Amino acid sequence: CASSERPSGRVEQFF.

The rearrangement links TRBV7-3 to TRBJ2-1, with D possibly matching TRBD1 (5 bases). The CDR3 totals 15 residues. The V end was cut by 5 bases, the J end by 7 bases, with 18 bases between. CDR1 and CDR2 (germline): SGHTA, FQGTGA. In DNA form, the CDR3 reads TGTGCCAGCAGCCGAACAGGAGATAATGGGAATGAGCAGTTCTTC. Its protein product is CASSRTGDNGNEQFF. Filled out from reference TRBV7-3 and TRBJ2-1, the complete variable domain reads GAGVSQTPSNKVTEKGKYVELRCDPISGHTALYWYRQSLGQGPEFLIYFQGTGAADDSGLPNDRFFAVRPEGSVSTLKIQRTERGDSAVYLCASSRTGDNGNEQFFGPGTRLTVL.

The chain links TRBV7-8 to TRBJ2-7; TRBD1 is a possible D gene (6 bases). Per the germline V gene, CDR1 is SGHVS and CDR2 is FQNEAQ. The ends were cut back, 5 bases at V and 11 bases at J, with 22 bases in the middle. The CDR3 loop spans 14 amino acids. The CDR3 DNA follows: TGTGCCAGCAGCCGCTACCAATACACAGGGACGGAGTACTTC. This codes for CASSRYQYTGTEYF.

This chain uses TRBV7-6 with TRBJ1-1; D is undetermined. V was clipped by 2 bases and J by 4 bases, with 14 bases between them. CDR1 and CDR2 (germline): SGHVS, FNYEAQ. CDR3 length: 15 amino acids. CDR3: CASSLLGLSGTEAFF. Here the CDR3 DNA reads TGTGCCAGCAGCTTATTAGGGTTAAGTGGCACTGAAGCTTTCTTT.

This clone has a single count. The genes are TRBV18 and TRBJ1-1; D is possibly TRBD1 (5 bases). The CDR3 runs to 16 residues. Trimming took off 0 bases at V and 0 bases at J, with 11 bases between the two ends. CDR1 KGHSH and CDR2 LQKENI come from the germline V gene. The CDR3: CASSPPGDWVNTEAFF. The CDR3 DNA reads as TGTGCCAGCTCACCACCGGGGGACTGGGTGAACACTGAAGCTTTCTTT.

This clone was counted between two and nine times. The J gene is TRBJ1-5, the V gene TRBV7-9, with D tentatively TRBD1 (6 bases). The CDR3 contains 14 residues. The ends were cut back, 1 base at V and 5 bases at J, with 9 bases in the middle. The germline V gene has CDR1 SEHNR and CDR2 FQNEAQ (reference sequence). The CDR3 spells CASSLGGGDQPQHF. The CDR3 DNA reads TGTGCCAGCAGCTTAGGCGGGGGCGATCAGCCCCAGCATTTT.

J is TRBJ2-7 and V is TRBV6-5, with D tentatively TRBD2 (5 bases). Trimming stripped 0 bases from V and 2 bases from J, with 14 bases between. Germline loops: CDR1 MNHEY, CDR2 SVGAGI. This CDR3 contains 16 residues. The CDR3 DNA reads TGTGCCAGCAGTTACTCCAATAATCCCGGGACCTACGAGCAGTACTTC. Its protein is CASSYSNNPGTYEQYF.

This sequence joins TRBV10-3 and TRBJ1-1; D perhaps matches TRBD1 (5 bases). Trimming cost V 0 bases and J 4 bases, with 12 bases left between them. Germline V lookup: CDR1 ENHRY, CDR2 SYGVKD. This CDR3 contains 15 residues. CDR3 nucleotides: TGTGCCATCAGTGAGTCGCGGGGGGGTAGCACTGAAGCTTTCTTT. It codes for CAISESRGGSTEAFF.

This sequence joins TRBV28 and TRBJ1-5, with D perhaps TRBD1 (5 bases). The CDR3 is 17 residues long. CDR1 and CDR2 from the germline V gene are MDHEN and SYDVKM. Trimming cost V 1 base and J 5 bases, with 18 bases left between them. The CDR3 spells CASSLLGYEGAYQPQHF. The CDR3 DNA is TGTGCCAGCAGTTTATTGGGGTACGAAGGGGCGTATCAGCCCCAGCATTTT.

The chain combines TRBV6-6 with TRBJ2-2; D is uncertain. The CDR3 runs to 11 residues. V was pared by 5 bases and J by 3 bases, with 1 base between. The V gene's germline CDR1 is MNHNY and CDR2 SVGAGI (reference sequence). The CDR3 DNA follows: TGTGCCAGCAGTCACACCGGGGAGCTGTTTTTT. Its translation is CASSHTGELFF.

The chain carries TRBV12-3 or TRBV12-4 and TRBJ1-5; 8 bases match TRBD1. The V segment lost 6 bases and the J segment 4 bases; nucleotides outside the gene matches: 2. This CDR3 is 13 amino acids long. The CDR3 DNA sequence: TGTGCCAGCAGGAGGACAGGGAATCAGCCCCAGCATTTT. Its protein is CASRRTGNQPQHF.

V and J are TRBV18 and TRBJ1-1; D is perhaps TRBD1 (6 bases). This CDR3 spans 14 amino acids. Germline V lookup: CDR1 KGHSH, CDR2 LQKENI. V was pared by 3 bases and J by 5 bases, with 13 bases between. CDR3 residues: CASSPQHRVTEAFF. DNA of the CDR3: TGTGCCAGCTCACCTCAGCACAGGGTAACTGAAGCTTTCTTT. Full variable domain (outside the CDR3, taken from reference TRBV18 and TRBJ1-1): NAGVMQNPRHLVRRRGQEARLRCSPMKGHSHVYWYRQLPEEGLKFMVYLQKENIIDESGMPKERFSAEFPKEGPSILRIQQVVRGDSAAYFCASSPQHRVTEAFFGQGTRLTVV.